This record covers a single T cell receptor beta chain. This sample was taken from a study of blood T cell repertoires in COVID-19. Trimming cost V 4 bases and J 7 bases, with 11 bases left between them. The CDR3 has 12 residues. The germline gives CDR1 SGHDT, CDR2 YYEEEE. Per the study methods: Amplification from reference gene primers served as the basis for estimated nucleated cell counts. Assay used: immunoSEQ multiplex PCR; TCRdb lists only in-frame clones, some missing. That table gives V, J and clone size, and the DNA gave D and trimming. The sample includes 150,000 or so clones, around four fifths of them seen just once.

The sequenced sample was PBMCs or T cells enriched from blood (not recorded which). The sequence was collected from a woman aged 45-59 years who had recovered from COVID-19. This sequence joins TRBV5-6 and TRBJ1-2; TRBD1 might be the D (5 bases). The CDR3 loop is CASSGGDGGYTF. The CDR3, as DNA: TGTGCCAGCAGCGGGGGGGACGGTGGCTACACCTTC.